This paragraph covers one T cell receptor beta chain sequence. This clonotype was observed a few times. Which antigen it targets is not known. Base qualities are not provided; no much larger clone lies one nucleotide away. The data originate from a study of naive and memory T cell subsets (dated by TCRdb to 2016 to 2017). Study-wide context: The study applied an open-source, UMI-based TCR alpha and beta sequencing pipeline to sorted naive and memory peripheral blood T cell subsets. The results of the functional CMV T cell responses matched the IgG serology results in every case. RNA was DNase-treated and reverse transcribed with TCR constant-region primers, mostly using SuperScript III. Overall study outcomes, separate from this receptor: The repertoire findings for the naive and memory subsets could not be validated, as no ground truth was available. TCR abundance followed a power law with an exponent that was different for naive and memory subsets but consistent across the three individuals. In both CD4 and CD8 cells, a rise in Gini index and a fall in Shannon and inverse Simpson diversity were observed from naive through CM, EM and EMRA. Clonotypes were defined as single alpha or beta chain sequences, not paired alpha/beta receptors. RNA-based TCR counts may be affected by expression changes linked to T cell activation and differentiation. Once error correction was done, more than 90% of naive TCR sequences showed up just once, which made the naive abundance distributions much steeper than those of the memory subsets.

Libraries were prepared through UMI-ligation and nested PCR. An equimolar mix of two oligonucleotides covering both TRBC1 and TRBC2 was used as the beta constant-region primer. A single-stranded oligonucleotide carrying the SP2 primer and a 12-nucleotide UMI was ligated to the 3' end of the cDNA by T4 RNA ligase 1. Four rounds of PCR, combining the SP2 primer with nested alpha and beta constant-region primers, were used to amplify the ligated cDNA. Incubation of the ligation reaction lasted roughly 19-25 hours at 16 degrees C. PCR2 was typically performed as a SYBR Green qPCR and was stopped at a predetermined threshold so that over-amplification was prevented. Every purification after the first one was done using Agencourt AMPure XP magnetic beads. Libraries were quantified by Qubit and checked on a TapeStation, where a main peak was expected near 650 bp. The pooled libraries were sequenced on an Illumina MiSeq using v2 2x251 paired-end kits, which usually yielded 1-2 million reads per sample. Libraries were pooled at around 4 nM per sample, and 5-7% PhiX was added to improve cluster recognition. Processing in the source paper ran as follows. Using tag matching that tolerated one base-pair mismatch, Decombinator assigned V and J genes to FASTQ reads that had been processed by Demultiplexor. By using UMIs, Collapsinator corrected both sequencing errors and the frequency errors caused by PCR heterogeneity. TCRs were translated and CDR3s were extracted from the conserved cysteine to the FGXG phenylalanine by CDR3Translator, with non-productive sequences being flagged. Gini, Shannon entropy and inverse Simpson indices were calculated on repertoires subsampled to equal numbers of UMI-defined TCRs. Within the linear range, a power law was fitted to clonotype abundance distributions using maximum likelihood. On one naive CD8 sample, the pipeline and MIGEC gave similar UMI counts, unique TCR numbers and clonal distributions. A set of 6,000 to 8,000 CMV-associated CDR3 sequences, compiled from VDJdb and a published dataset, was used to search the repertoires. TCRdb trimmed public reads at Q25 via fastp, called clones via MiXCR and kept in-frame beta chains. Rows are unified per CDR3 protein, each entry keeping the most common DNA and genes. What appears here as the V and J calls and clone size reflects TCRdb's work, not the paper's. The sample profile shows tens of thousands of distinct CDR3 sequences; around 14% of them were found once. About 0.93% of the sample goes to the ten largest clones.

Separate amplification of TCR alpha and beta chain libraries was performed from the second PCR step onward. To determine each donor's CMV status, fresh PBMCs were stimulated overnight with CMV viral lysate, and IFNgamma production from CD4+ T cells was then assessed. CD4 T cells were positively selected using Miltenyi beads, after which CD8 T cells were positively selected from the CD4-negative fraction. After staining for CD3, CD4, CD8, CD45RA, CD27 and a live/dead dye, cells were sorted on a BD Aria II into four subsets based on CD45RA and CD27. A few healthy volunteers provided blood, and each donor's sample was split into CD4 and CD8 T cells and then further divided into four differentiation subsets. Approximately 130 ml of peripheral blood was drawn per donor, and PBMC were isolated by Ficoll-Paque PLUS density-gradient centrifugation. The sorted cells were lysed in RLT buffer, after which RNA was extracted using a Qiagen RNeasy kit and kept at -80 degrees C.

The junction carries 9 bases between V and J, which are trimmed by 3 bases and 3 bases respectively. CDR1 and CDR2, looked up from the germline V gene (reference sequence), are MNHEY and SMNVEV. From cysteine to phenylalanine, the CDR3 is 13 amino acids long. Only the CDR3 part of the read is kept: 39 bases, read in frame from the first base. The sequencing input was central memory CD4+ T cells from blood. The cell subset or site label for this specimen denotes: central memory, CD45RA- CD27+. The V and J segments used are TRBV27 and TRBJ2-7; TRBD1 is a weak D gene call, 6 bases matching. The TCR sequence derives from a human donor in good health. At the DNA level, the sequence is TGTGCCAGCAGTTTCCGGGACAACTACGAGCAGTACTTC. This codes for CASSFRDNYEQYF.